Ten or more counts support the clone carrying this T cell receptor beta chain. Its antigen is still unknown. V lost 5 bases, J lost 0 bases, and 14 bases lay in between. CDR3 size: 15 residues. Germline V gives CDR1 DFQATT, CDR2 SNEGSKA (reference sequence). The method for making cDNA was 5'RACE, and it used 10-nucleotide random UMIs. Sequencing of 15-18 subjects in each run yielded over 160 million TCR-beta sequences. TCRdb fed the 5' RACE reads into MiXCR, producing one record per CDR3 protein. The table includes more than 50,000 distinct CDR3 sequences, 5.2% detected once. These data come from a study of neurological immune-mediated disorders. Study results and limitations: Multiple sclerosis, the disease with the least TCR clonal expansion, fell below healthy controls, whereas HTLV-1-associated myelopathy showed the most. The study phylogenetically grouped the repertoires of 18 of 34 multiple sclerosis patients into one related-CDR3 cluster, a possible signature.

Sequenced input: PBMCs. This receptor was identified in a woman under 40 with multiple sclerosis. The chain combines TRBV20-1 with TRBJ2-4; TRBD1 might be the D (6 bases). DNA for the CDR3: TGCAGTGCTCCGGACAGCCATTTAGCCAAAAACATTCAGTACTTC. This translates into CSAPDSHLAKNIQYF.